What follows describes a single TCR beta chain. The sample belongs to a study of technical replicates of blood from a handful of donors. The method was immunoSEQ multiplex PCR; TCRdb's version includes in-frame clones alone and lacks a portion of them. This repertoire shows under 75,000 clones, 80% to 95% found once; its top ten account for about 4.5%. The germline gives CDR1 MNHEY, CDR2 SMNVEV (reference sequence). V lost 2 bases to trimming and J lost 6 bases; unmatched junction nucleotides: 6. The CDR3 covers 14 residues. The gene calls are TRBV27 and TRBJ2-7; 8 bases match TRBD1. The sequenced material came from PBMCs. The source is a human donor in good health. Some clones in this sample may be carry-over from other donors' samples. Here the CDR3 reads CASSLRDRRSEQYF. The CDR3 DNA follows: TGTGCCAGCAGTTTACGGGACAGGAGGAGCGAGCAGTACTTC.